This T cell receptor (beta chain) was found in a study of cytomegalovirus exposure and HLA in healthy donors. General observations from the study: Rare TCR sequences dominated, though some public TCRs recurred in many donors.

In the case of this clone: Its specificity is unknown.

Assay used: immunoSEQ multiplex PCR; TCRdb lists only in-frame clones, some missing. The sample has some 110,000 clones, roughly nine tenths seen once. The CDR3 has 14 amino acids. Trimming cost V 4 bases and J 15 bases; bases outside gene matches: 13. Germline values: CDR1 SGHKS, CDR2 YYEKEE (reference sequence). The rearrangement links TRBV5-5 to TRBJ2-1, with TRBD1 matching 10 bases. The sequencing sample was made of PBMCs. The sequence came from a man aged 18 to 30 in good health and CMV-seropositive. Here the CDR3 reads CASSLGTGALRGFF. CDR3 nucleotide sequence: TGTGCCAGCAGCCTCGGGACAGGGGCCCTAAGAGGGTTCTTC.